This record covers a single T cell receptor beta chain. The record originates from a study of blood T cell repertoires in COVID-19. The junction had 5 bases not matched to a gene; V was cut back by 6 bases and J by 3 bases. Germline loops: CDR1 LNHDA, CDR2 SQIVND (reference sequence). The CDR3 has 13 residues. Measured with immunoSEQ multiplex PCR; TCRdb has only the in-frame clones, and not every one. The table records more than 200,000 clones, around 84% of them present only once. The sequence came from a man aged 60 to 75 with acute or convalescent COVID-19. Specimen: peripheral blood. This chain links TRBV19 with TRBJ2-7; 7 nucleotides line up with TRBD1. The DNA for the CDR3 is TGTGCCAGTAGGGGACAGACCCTCTACGAGCAGTACTTC. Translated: CASRGQTLYEQYF.